Below, 8 T cell receptor beta chains from the same sample are listed, as sequenced in a study of T cell responses to AZD1222 COVID-19 vaccine. Sequenced by immunoSEQ multiplex PCR; TCRdb stores in-frame clones only, minus some. Found here are 90,000 to 95,000 clones, 85% to 90% of them singletons; the top ten hold roughly a tenth. This specimen was peripheral blood, taken on day 0 of AZD1222 vaccination. Source of these receptors: an adult in good health.

The chain couples TRBV20-1 to TRBJ2-3; no definite D call. Germline-derived CDR1 and CDR2 are DFQATT and SNEGSKA (reference sequence). Trimming stripped 5 bases from V and 2 bases from J, with 8 bases between. The CDR3 runs 12 residues. The CDR3 DNA reads TGCAGTGCTTGTGACCCCACAGATACGCAGTATTTT. This encodes CSACDPTDTQYF.

The V call is TRBV10-3, the J call TRBJ2-1; 8 positions match TRBD2. Germline V lookup: CDR1 ENHRY, CDR2 SYGVKD. CDR3 size: 14 residues. Losses at the gene ends were 2 bases for V and 10 bases for J; bases not matched to a gene: 7. In DNA form, the CDR3 reads TGTGCCATCAGTGAGAGTACTAGCGGCGGGGAGCAGTTCTTC. This sequence encodes CAISESTSGGEQFF.

This chain joins TRBV21-1 and TRBJ1-2. TRBV21-1 is an annotated pseudogene. The CDR3 covers 15 residues. The CDR3 spells CASSKGGAAACGYTF. CDR3 sequence (DNA): TGTGCCAGCAGCAAAGGAGGGGCGGCGGCCTGTGGCTACACCTTC.

With respect to this clone: At one end, the junction sequence differs from germline, possibly due to a read error. The J gene is TRBJ2-7, the V gene TRBV6-1; the D is unclear. Germline V lookup: CDR1 MNHNS, CDR2 SASEGT. The CDR3 length is 13 residues. CDR3: CASSELGLSEPNF. Here the CDR3 DNA reads TGTGCCAGCAGTGAACTAGGCCTCTCGGAACCTAACTTC.

Only one count was recorded for this clone. V is TRBV7-2 and J is TRBJ1-5; a weak D match, TRBD1 (5 bases). Looked up from germline, CDR1 is SGHTA and CDR2 is FQGNSA. V lost 6 bases and J 2 bases, leaving 11 bases between the germline ends. CDR3 length equals 14 residues. CDR3 amino acids: CASSLTGRNQPQHF. The CDR3 DNA sequence: TGTGCCAGCAGTTTAACAGGTCGCAATCAGCCCCAGCATTTT.

The chain couples TRBV6-5 to TRBJ2-7, with TRBD1 matching 12 bases. The germline V gene encodes CDR1 MNHEY and CDR2 SVGAGI. This CDR3 is 15 amino acids long. V gave up 7 bases and J gave up 5 bases; unmatched junction bases: 9. The CDR3: CASTNRGQGAHEQYF. DNA of the CDR3: TGTGCCAGCACCAACCGGGGACAGGGGGCCCACGAGCAGTACTTC.

The chain uses TRBV12-3 or TRBV12-4 and TRBJ1-2, with D perhaps matching TRBD1 (6 bases). The CDR3 spans 13 residues. The V end lost 6 bases, the J end lost 6 bases, and 14 bases lay between the germline ends. The CDR3 nucleotides read TGTGCCAGCAGCCCGAGCGGGGGGCATGGCTACACCTTC. Residues: CASSPSGGHGYTF.

This clone was picked up one time. V is TRBV28 and J is TRBJ1-4; the D gene is possibly TRBD1 (6 bases). Germline CDR1 reads MDHEN; CDR2 reads SYDVKM. The V end lost 7 bases, the J end lost 8 bases, and 14 bases lay between the germline ends. There are 13 residues in the CDR3. DNA of the CDR3: TGTGCCAGCACCTTGCCCCAGGGGGAAAAACTGTTTTTT. The encoded protein is CASTLPQGEKLFF.